This T cell receptor (beta chain) is from a study of blood T cells in healthy people across ages. Germline loops: CDR1 ENHRY, CDR2 SYGVKD. The CDR3 sequence is 14 residues long. Isolation of PBMCs gave at least 6 million cells per sample. For this clonotype: The antigen remains unidentified.

Combining a sample-barcoded 5' primer with a J-beta primer mix, a second PCR ran for 7 to 11 cycles. Every individual sample yielded 2.5 million or more paired-end reads (each containing CDR3). MiXCR, run by TCRdb on the 5' RACE reads, gives a single entry per CDR3 protein. The data hold over 950,000 distinct CDR3 sequences, with 35% to 40% observed a single time. The study, taken as a whole, reports: A greater number of naive CD4+ cells and higher diversity distinguished long-lived donors from aged donors.

The chain has TRBV10-3 and TRBJ2-7, with TRBD1 matching over 10 bases. The J call may not be correct, given that the DNA end is closer to TRBJ2-5. Sequenced material: blood. The receptor comes from a man between 18 and 35 years old in good health. The CDR3 sequence is CAIKRTGGEETQYF. The CDR3 DNA reads TGTGCCATCAAGAGGACAGGGGGTGAAGAGACCCAGTACTTC.